Following are 20 T cell receptor beta chains from one sample sequenced in a study of CD8 T cells in ankylosing spondylitis. TCRdb independently ran MiXCR on the 5' RACE reads; one entry per CDR3 protein. The sample yields 220,000 or so distinct CDR3 sequences, 10% seen once. Sample: blood, either unsorted or a sorted T cell fraction (not recorded which). Receptors originate from a male donor with ankylosing spondylitis or in good health (not recorded which).

V usage is TRBV19 and J usage is TRBJ2-1, with D maybe TRBD1 (6 bases). The CDR3 is 14 amino acids. The V end lost 5 bases, the J end lost 2 bases, and 10 bases lay between the germline ends. In germline, CDR1 is LNHDA, CDR2 SQIVND (reference sequence). CDR3 sequence: CASSDRYPYNEQFF. The CDR3 bases are TGTGCCAGTAGTGACAGGTACCCCTACAATGAGCAGTTCTTC.

This clonotype was seen repeatedly, ten times or more. The V gene is TRBV5-6, the J gene TRBJ2-5, with D tentatively TRBD1 (5 bases). Germline CDR1 SGHDT, CDR2 YYEEEE. Trimming cost V 1 base and J 5 bases, with 21 bases left between them. The CDR3 runs to 17 residues. The CDR3 coding sequence is TGTGCCAGCAGCTTGTTCTCCAGGGAAAGCTTGGAGGAGACCCAGTACTTC. Encoded protein: CASSLFSRESLEETQYF.

This clonotype was observed a few times. V and J are TRBV6-5 and TRBJ2-7; D call uncertain. The V and J ends lost 0 bases and 4 bases respectively, with 10 bases between them. Germline CDR1 reads MNHEY; CDR2 reads SVGAGI. This CDR3 has 14 amino acids. The CDR3 DNA is TGTGCCAGCAGTTACTCGAAACACCTTTACGAGCAGTACTTC. Its protein is CASSYSKHLYEQYF.

In its sample, this clonotype was seen many times. One junction end does not reproduce the germline sequence, and a read error may be involved. The gene calls are TRBV12-3 or TRBV12-4 and TRBJ1-1, with a tentative D call TRBD1 (5 bases). The CDR3 is 13 residues long. The CDR3 DNA reads TGTGCCAGCAGCTTAGGACAGAACACTGAAGCTTTCTTT. It yields the protein CASSLGQNTEAFF.

This clonotype was seen many times. This chain connects TRBV6-5 to TRBJ2-7; 9 bases align to TRBD1. CDR1 and CDR2 (germline): MNHEY, SVGAGI. J gave up 2 bases and V 2 bases, and 4 bases lay outside the gene matches. This CDR3 spans 15 amino acids. The CDR3 sequence: CASSYTRTGAYEQYF. The CDR3 DNA reads TGTGCCAGCAGTTACACCCGGACAGGGGCCTACGAGCAGTACTTC.

This clonotype has at least ten counts. The V call is TRBV10-3, the J call TRBJ2-5; a weak D match, TRBD1 (8 bases). Trimming shortened V by 6 bases and J by 4 bases, and 18 bases separated the two germline ends. In germline, CDR1 is ENHRY, CDR2 SYGVKD. CDR3 length: 15 amino acids. The CDR3 DNA reads TGTGCCATCAGACCATCGACAGGGGAGGGAGAGACCCAGTACTTC. This gives the protein CAIRPSTGEGETQYF.

This clonotype came up many times. This chain uses TRBV20-1 with TRBJ2-1; TRBD2 is a possible D gene (5 bases). V lost 6 bases, J lost 4 bases, and 16 bases lay in between. The CDR3 has 14 amino acids. Germline values: CDR1 DFQATT, CDR2 SNEGSKA (reference sequence). Written as DNA, the CDR3 is TGCAGTGCCCCAAGGACTCCATGGTACAATGAGCAGTTCTTC. Its protein product is CSAPRTPWYNEQFF.

This clonotype was observed many times. The chain joins TRBV20-1 to TRBJ1-1, with 9 bases identical to TRBD1. Trimming removed 8 bases from V and 11 bases from J; junction bases left unmatched: 15. CDR3 length: 13 residues. Looked up from germline, CDR1 is DFQATT and CDR2 is SNEGSKA (reference sequence). The CDR3 protein is CSTKYTGGALAFF. DNA of the CDR3: TGCAGTACTAAATATACAGGGGGCGCGTTGGCTTTCTTT.

The rearrangement links TRBV24-1 to TRBJ2-7; unclear D gene. The V and J ends lost 3 bases and 9 bases respectively, with 14 bases between them. Germline CDR1 is KGHDR and CDR2 is SFDVKD. The CDR3 is 13 residues long. The CDR3 is CATSDQPVTRQYF. CDR3 nucleotide sequence: TGTGCCACCAGTGATCAACCAGTGACGAGGCAGTACTTC.

This clonotype has ten or more counts. J is TRBJ2-7 and V is TRBV3-1; tentatively, D is TRBD2 (5 bases). The V gene lost 0 bases and the J gene lost 4 bases, with 10 bases spanning the gap. Germline V gene sequence: CDR1 LGHDT, CDR2 YNNKEL (reference sequence). The CDR3 runs 14 residues. This chain's CDR3 is CASSQDEGWYEQYF. The CDR3 DNA reads as TGTGCCAGCAGCCAAGATGAGGGCTGGTACGAGCAGTACTTC.

This clonotype was found many times. This chain links TRBV5-1 with TRBJ2-1; TRBD1 matches 8 bases. Germline V gene sequence: CDR1 SGHRS, CDR2 YFSETQ. V was pared by 4 bases and J by 8 bases, with 5 bases of the junction left unmatched. The CDR3 extends over 13 amino acids. Here the CDR3 reads CASSTDRVHEQFF. DNA of the CDR3: TGCGCCAGCAGCACGGACAGGGTCCATGAGCAGTTCTTC.

This clonotype was detected many times. The rearrangement joins TRBV25-1 to TRBJ2-3; no reliable D call. With 6 bases removed from V and 1 base from J, the gap between germline ends came to 8 bases. CDR3 length: 13 amino acids. The germline V gene encodes CDR1 MGHDK and CDR2 SYGVNS. CDR3 bases: TGTGCCAGCAGCGCCCGAGGCACAGATACGCAGTATTTT. This translates into CASSARGTDTQYF.

About this clonotype: One base away lies a much larger clone, so this may be a sequencing read error. As the CDR3 is not closed by the conserved phenylalanine or tryptophan, this likely results from a read error. The chain links TRBV4-2 to TRBJ2-1; 9 bases are shared with TRBD2. The CDR3 length is 17 residues. CDR1 is LGHNA, CDR2 YNFKEQ, per germline. With 2 bases clipped from V and 2 bases from J, the junction kept 7 bases outside the gene matches. This CDR3 reads CASSQQFLAGAYNEQFL. In DNA, the CDR3 is TGTGCCAGCAGCCAACAATTCTTAGCGGGGGCCTACAATGAGCAGTTCCTC.

Remarks on this clonotype: One end of the junction fails to match germline, which may point to a read error. V is TRBV30 and J is TRBJ1-2; D remains unclear. CDR3 size: 12 residues. Germline CDR1 GTSNPN, CDR2 SVGIG (reference sequence). CDR3 bases: TGTGCCTGGAGTGCCGTTCACTATGGCTACCCCTTC. Translation: CAWSAVHYGYPF.

This clonotype was picked up many times. The chain combines TRBV10-3 with TRBJ2-3, with D possibly being TRBD2 (6 bases). V was shortened by 10 bases and J by 0 bases, with 14 bases between the two germline ends. Germline V lookup: CDR1 ENHRY, CDR2 SYGVKD. There are 14 residues in the CDR3. CDR3 DNA sequence: TGTGCCACCCAAGGAGGGGATAGCACAGATACGCAGTATTTT. Protein: CATQGGDSTDTQYF.

This clonotype was recorded at least ten times. The genes are TRBV24-1 and TRBJ2-1, with D perhaps TRBD1 or TRBD2 (6 bases each). Looked up from germline, CDR1 is KGHDR and CDR2 is SFDVKD. Trimming took 4 bases from V and 0 from J, leaving 9 bases between them. The CDR3 sequence is 15 residues long. The CDR3 here is CATSDGGRSYNEQFF. The DNA of the CDR3 is TGTGCCACCAGTGACGGGGGCCGCTCCTACAATGAGCAGTTCTTC.

In its sample, this clonotype was seen many times. The V call is TRBV7-9, the J call TRBJ1-1, with no clear D. Germline V lookup: CDR1 SEHNR, CDR2 FQNEAQ (reference sequence). This CDR3 comprises 12 residues. The V end was cut by 5 bases, the J end by 10 bases, with 14 bases between. CDR3 coding DNA: TGTGCCAGCAGCCGGGATGGATTTGGAGCTTTCTTT. Translated: CASSRDGFGAFF.

The chain combines TRBV20-1 with TRBJ1-1; no definite D call. Germline V gives CDR1 DFQATT, CDR2 SNEGSKA (reference sequence). Deletions cut 5 bases from V and 6 bases from J, with 13 bases between. The CDR3 runs to 12 residues. The CDR3 nucleotides read TGCAGTGCTGTATATGGGAGCGCTGAAGCTTTCTTT. It encodes CSAVYGSAEAFF.

This clonotype appeared many times. This chain links TRBV20-1 with TRBJ2-5; 11 bases fit TRBD2. From germline, CDR1 is DFQATT and CDR2 SNEGSKA (reference sequence). V lost 1 base to trimming and J lost 4 bases; unmatched junction nucleotides: 5. The CDR3 spans 15 residues. The CDR3 DNA follows: TGCAGTGCTAGAGTTCTAGCGGGGGGCGTAGAGACCCAGTACTTC. Its protein is CSARVLAGGVETQYF.

This clonotype was counted many times. The rearrangement joins TRBV29-1 to TRBJ1-5; D call uncertain. Germline V gene data show CDR1 as SQVTM and CDR2 as ANQGSEA. V was clipped by 4 bases and J by 4 bases, with 11 bases between them. The CDR3 has 13 residues. In DNA, the CDR3 is TGCAGCGTTGCGTACCTCGAGAATCAGCCCCAGCATTTT. As protein: CSVAYLENQPQHF. The full variable domain, with the rest looked up from reference TRBV29-1 and TRBJ1-5, is SAVISQKPSRDICQRGTSLTIQCQVDSQVTMMFWYRQQPGQSLTLIATANQGSEATYESGFVIDKFPISRPNLTFSTLTVSNMSPEDSSIYLCSVAYLENQPQHFGDGTRLSIL.